Below, 18 T cell receptor beta chains from the same sample are listed, as sequenced in a study of cytomegalovirus exposure and HLA in healthy donors. The PCR ran on 60 Vbeta and 13 Jbeta primers. The protocol was immunoSEQ multiplex PCR, while the TCRdb copy is restricted to in-frame clones and leaves out a portion. The data contain roughly 180,000 clones, around 80% of them seen just once; the ten biggest clones take up about 4%. The sequenced sample was PBMCs. The receptors shown here come from a woman aged 60-70 years in good health and CMV-seropositive.

The chain couples TRBV7-2 to TRBJ2-1, with 8 bases identical to TRBD2. V shed 1 base, J shed 5 bases, and the junction held 4 bases outside the gene matches. The CDR3 extends over 15 amino acids. Germline CDR1 SGHTA, CDR2 FQGNSA. CDR3 sequence reads: CASSLERGLHNEQFF. The CDR3 DNA reads TGTGCCAGCAGCTTAGAGCGGGGGCTCCACAATGAGCAGTTCTTC.

A single count supports this clone. CDR3 protein: CASSEAPGNYEQYF. The CDR3 DNA is TGTGCCAGCAGTGAAGCGCCGGGGAACTACGAGCAGTACTTC. The chain recombines TRBV6-1 with TRBJ2-7; a weak D match, TRBD2 (5 bases). V dropped 0 bases and J dropped 3 bases, with 9 bases sitting between them. Germline CDR1 and CDR2: MNHNS and SASEGT. The CDR3 covers 14 residues.

The genes are TRBV12-1 and TRBJ1-4; the table's D gene call, TRBD1, was not cross checked with the DNA. TRBV12-1 is labeled a pseudogene. The CDR3 has 15 residues. CDR3 coding DNA: TGTGCCAGCAGCTCCTCGCTCAGGGATTTTCAAAAACTGTTTTTT. The encoded protein is CASSSSLRDFQKLFF.

This chain uses TRBV30 with TRBJ1-2; D gene uncertain. Germline V gene lookup returns CDR1 GTSNPN and CDR2 SVGIG (reference sequence). The CDR3 runs 14 residues. Trimming removed 1 base from V and 3 bases from J, with 12 bases in between. In DNA form, the CDR3 reads TGTGCCTGGAGTGACCCCCCCGGGGACTATGGCTACACCTTC. Translation gives CAWSDPPGDYGYTF.

The V call is TRBV19, the J call TRBJ2-2; 7 positions agree with TRBD2. Germline assignment: CDR1 LNHDA and CDR2 SQIVND (reference sequence). Trimming cost V 5 bases and J 4 bases; bases outside gene matches: 7. The CDR3 extends over 15 amino acids. The CDR3 coding sequence is TGTGCCAGTAGTCCCGGGGGGTATATCACCGGGGAGCTGTTTTTT. This gives the protein CASSPGGYITGELFF. Using reference TRBV19 and TRBJ2-2 for the parts outside the CDR3, the full variable domain is DGGITQSPKYLFRKEGQNVTLSCEQNLNHDAMYWYRQDPGQGLRLIYYSQIVNDFQKGDIAEGYSVSREKKESFPLTVTSAQKNPTAFYLCASSPGGYITGELFFGEGSRLTVL.

This CDR3 reads CASSERGQEQYF. DNA for the CDR3: TGTGCCAGCAGTGAAAGAGGGCAGGAGCAGTACTTC. The chain joins TRBV6-1 to TRBJ2-7; TRBD2 is a possible D gene (5 bases). Looked up from germline, CDR1 is MNHNS and CDR2 is SASEGT. This CDR3 region has 12 residues. V was shortened by 2 bases and J by 7 bases, with 9 bases between the two germline ends.

The chain employs TRBV7-2 and TRBJ2-7; TRBD2 might be the D (6 bases). Trimming pared 1 base from V and 1 base from J, leaving 20 bases between. CDR1 is SGHTA, CDR2 FQGNSA, per germline. The CDR3 is 18 residues long. CDR3 sequence (DNA): TGTGCCAGCAGCTTAGACCCCTCGGGTCGCGGGATTTCCTACGAGCAGTACTTC. As protein: CASSLDPSGRGISYEQYF. The full variable domain, with the rest looked up from reference TRBV7-2 and TRBJ2-7, is GAGVSQSPSNKVTEKGKDVELRCDPISGHTALYWYRQSLGQGLEFLIYFQGNSAPDKSGLPSDRFSAERTGGSVSTLTIQRTQQEDSAVYLCASSLDPSGRGISYEQYFGPGTRLTVT.

The V call is TRBV4-3, the J call TRBJ1-6, with 9 bases identical to TRBD1. V shed 0 bases and J 6 bases; nucleotides not matched to a gene: 3. The CDR3 runs 16 residues. The germline gives CDR1 LGHNA, CDR2 YSLEER. CDR3 residues: CASSQDPGQGNSPLHF. The CDR3 nucleotides are TGCGCCAGCAGCCAAGACCCGGGACAGGGTAATTCACCCCTCCACTTT.

The J gene is TRBJ1-2, the V gene TRBV10-3; D gene unclear. This CDR3 contains 12 residues. Deletions cut 2 bases from V and 4 bases from J, with 5 bases between. CDR1 is ENHRY and CDR2 is SYGVKD in the germline V gene. CDR3 loop: CAISEDTYGYTF. The CDR3 bases are TGTGCCATCAGTGAGGACACCTATGGCTACACCTTC.

This chain joins TRBV5-4 and TRBJ2-1; D is perhaps TRBD2 (5 bases). V lost 4 bases to trimming and J lost 0 bases, with 11 bases between them. CDR1 is SGHNT, CDR2 YYREEE, per germline (reference sequence). CDR3 size: 15 residues. CDR3 in amino acids: CASSPGLDSYNEQFF. Here the CDR3 DNA reads TGTGCCAGCAGCCCAGGACTGGACTCCTACAATGAGCAGTTCTTC. Complete variable domain (other parts from reference TRBV5-4 and TRBJ2-1): ETGVTQSPTHLIKTRGQQVTLRCSSQSGHNTVSWYQQALGQGPQFIFQYYREEENGRGNFPPRFSGLQFPNYSSELNVNALELDDSALYLCASSPGLDSYNEQFFGPGTRLTVL.

The DNA of the CDR3 is TGTGCCAGCAGCGAACAGGGGGCTTGGACTGAAGCTTTCTTT. Protein: CASSEQGAWTEAFF. The genes are TRBV9 and TRBJ1-1; 9 bases fit TRBD1. CDR3 length: 14 residues. Looked up from germline, CDR1 is SGDLS and CDR2 is YYNGEE. J lost 5 bases, V lost 3 bases, and 5 bases had no gene match.

The chain combines TRBV11-2 with TRBJ1-1, with D perhaps TRBD1 (5 bases). The V gene's germline CDR1 is SGHAT and CDR2 FQNNGV. There are 14 residues in the CDR3. With 5 bases removed from V and 5 bases from J, the gap between germline ends came to 15 bases. The chain's CDR3 is CASSEEGTQTEAFF. Here the CDR3 DNA reads TGTGCCAGCAGCGAGGAGGGGACGCAGACTGAAGCTTTCTTT.

CDR3 in DNA: TGTGCCAGCAGTTTAAACACATACACCGGGGAGCTGTTTTTT. Translation gives CASSLNTYTGELFF. The J gene is TRBJ2-2, the V gene TRBV28; D is unresolved. CDR1 MDHEN and CDR2 SYDVKM come from the germline V gene. The V end lost 2 bases, the J end lost 3 bases, and 7 bases lay between the germline ends. There are 14 residues in the CDR3.

This rearrangement joins TRBV5-8 to TRBJ1-5; 7 nucleotides align to TRBD1. Germline loops: CDR1 SGHTS, CDR2 YDEGEE. V lost 3 bases, J lost 5 bases, and 5 bases stayed unmatched. This CDR3 contains 14 residues. The CDR3 sequence is CASSSRQGDQPQHF. DNA for the CDR3: TGTGCCAGCAGCTCCCGACAGGGAGATCAGCCCCAGCATTTT.

J is TRBJ2-1 and V is TRBV2; 11 bases are a match to TRBD2. The CDR3 spans 16 residues. With 8 bases clipped from V and 7 bases from J, the junction kept 13 bases outside the gene matches. The germline gives CDR1 SNHLY, CDR2 FYNNEI. This chain's CDR3 is CASRIYTSGGLNEQFF. The DNA for the CDR3 is TGTGCCAGCCGAATCTATACTAGCGGGGGATTGAATGAGCAGTTCTTC.

CDR3 nucleotides: TGTGCCAGCACCGGGACAGGGGTCAATGAGCAGTTCTTC. Translating it yields CASTGTGVNEQFF. The chain recombines TRBV2 with TRBJ2-1; 10 nucleotides agree with TRBD1. The CDR3 length is 13 residues. CDR1 SNHLY and CDR2 FYNNEI come from the germline V gene. With V trimmed by 7 bases and J by 6 bases, 3 bases remained unmatched.

This clone was detected a few times. CDR3 bases: TGTGCCAGCAGCTCCGGTGCCAACGTCCTGACTTTC. It yields the protein CASSSGANVLTF. V and J are TRBV7-9 and TRBJ2-6, with D hard to call. V shed 4 bases and J shed 7 bases, with 5 bases lying between them. Germline values: CDR1 SEHNR, CDR2 FQNEAQ (reference sequence). The CDR3 has 12 amino acids.

V is TRBV30 and J is TRBJ1-3; D is unresolved. CDR1 and CDR2 (germline): GTSNPN, SVGIG (reference sequence). Trimming stripped 0 bases from V and 1 base from J, with 7 bases between. CDR3 length equals 14 residues. The CDR3 reads CAWSVPGSGNTIYF. The CDR3 region has the DNA TGTGCCTGGAGTGTTCCGGGTTCTGGAAACACCATATATTTT.